The subject of this entry is one T cell receptor beta chain. Its antigen is still unknown. RNA transcripts yielded amplified TCR beta CDR3 regions. Carried out on the TCR CDR3, a first-round RT-PCR used the HTBI primer set. One entry per CDR3 protein results from TCRdb running MiXCR on the multiplex PCR reads. Here the sample spans 650,000 to 850,000 distinct CDR3 sequences, around 19% being singletons. This sample was taken from a study of T cells in Graves' hyperthyroidism and ophthalmopathy. General study points: It was a median around 6 months before onset that the model predicted ophthalmopathy.

A patient was excluded if there was uncontrolled infection, other autoimmune disease, pregnancy or lactation. Based on clinical symptoms, serum thyroxine and TRAb, thyroid ultrasound and orbital computed tomography, diagnoses were reached. The sample of blood was obtained at first hyperthyroidism diagnosis (before any ophthalmopathy symptoms). This clonotype was sampled from a woman aged 50 to 60 with Graves' hyperthyroidism that later progressed to Graves' ophthalmopathy. Sample: blood.

The CDR3 spells CSASPWDSYNEQFF. Written as DNA, the CDR3 is TGCAGTGCTAGTCCCTGGGACTCCTACAATGAGCAGTTCTTC. The chain is built from TRBV20-1 and TRBJ2-1; D is unclear. The CDR3 has 14 amino acids. The germline CDR1 and CDR2 sequences are DFQATT and SNEGSKA (reference sequence). The V gene lost 3 bases and the J gene lost 0 bases, with 9 bases spanning the gap.